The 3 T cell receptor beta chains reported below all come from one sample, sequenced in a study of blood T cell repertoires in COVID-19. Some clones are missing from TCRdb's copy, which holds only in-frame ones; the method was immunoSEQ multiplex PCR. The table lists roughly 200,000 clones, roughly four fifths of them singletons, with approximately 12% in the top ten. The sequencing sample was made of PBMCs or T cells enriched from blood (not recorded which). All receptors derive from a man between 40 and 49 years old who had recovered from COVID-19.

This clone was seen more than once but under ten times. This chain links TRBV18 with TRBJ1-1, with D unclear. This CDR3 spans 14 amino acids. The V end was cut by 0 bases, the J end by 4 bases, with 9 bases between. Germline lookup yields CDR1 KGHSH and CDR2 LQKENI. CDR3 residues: CASSPPAGSTEAFF. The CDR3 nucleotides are TGTGCCAGCTCACCACCGGCGGGGAGCACTGAAGCTTTCTTT.

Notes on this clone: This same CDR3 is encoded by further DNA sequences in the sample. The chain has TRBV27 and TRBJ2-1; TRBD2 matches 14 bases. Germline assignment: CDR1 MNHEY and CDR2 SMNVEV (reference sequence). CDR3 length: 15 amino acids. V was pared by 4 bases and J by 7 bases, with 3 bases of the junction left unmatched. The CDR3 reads CASSSGTSGRNEQFF. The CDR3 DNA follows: TGTGCCAGCAGTTCCGGGACTAGCGGGAGAAATGAGCAGTTCTTC.

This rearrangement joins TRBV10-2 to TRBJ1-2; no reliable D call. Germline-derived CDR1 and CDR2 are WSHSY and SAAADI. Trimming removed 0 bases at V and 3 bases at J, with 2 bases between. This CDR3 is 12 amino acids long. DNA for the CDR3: TGCGCCAGCAGTGAGTCCTACTATGGCTACACCTTC. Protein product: CASSESYYGYTF.